This T cell receptor (beta chain) was identified in a study of CD8 T cells in ankylosing spondylitis. Findings and limits, study-wide: Roughly eight highly homologous variants made up a TCR beta motif that seemed to typify ankylosing spondylitis blood. Clones linked to disease, bearing a CD8+ phenotype, were relatively rare in peripheral blood.

This clonotype was recorded many times. The target antigen is unknown. Trimming shortened V by 4 bases and J by 0 bases, and 7 bases separated the two germline ends. This CDR3 region has 15 residues. Germline V CDR1 and CDR2: MNHEY, SVGAGI. MiXCR, applied by TCRdb to the 5' RACE reads, yields one record per CDR3 protein. Here the sample spans over 110,000 distinct CDR3 sequences, 6.5% to 8.5% being singletons. The chain links TRBV6-5 to TRBJ2-6, with D perhaps being TRBD1 or TRBD2 (5 bases each). The source of this sequence is a male donor with ankylosing spondylitis. Input material: synovial fluid, either unsorted or a sorted T cell fraction (not recorded which). CDR3 region: CASSWGNSGANVLTF. The CDR3 region has the DNA TGTGCCAGCAGTTGGGGGAACTCTGGGGCCAACGTCCTGACTTTC.